Reported below is one T cell receptor (beta chain). In the authors' methods: Amplification of reference gene primers provided the estimated nucleated cell counts. Here immunoSEQ multiplex PCR was the method, and the copy in TCRdb shows in-frame clones only, minus some. V, J and clone size are taken as reported in that table, and D and trimming were inferred from the DNA itself. Of roughly 100,000 clones in the sample, approximately 80% are singletons; the top ten hold approximately 12%. The record originates from a study of blood T cell repertoires in COVID-19. About the research overall: The United States, Italy and Spain provided the acute and convalescent COVID-19 samples. PBMCs, B-cell-depleted T cells, or T cells provided the cDNA or gDNA that made up the material.

The CDR3 consists of 14 residues. Germline loops: CDR1 KGHSH, CDR2 LQKENI. J gave up 3 bases and V 3 bases, and 4 bases lay outside the gene matches. The material sequenced was peripheral blood. The genes are TRBV18 and TRBJ2-7; the match to TRBD2 covers 8 bases. This receptor was obtained from a human donor in a cohort sampled during active COVID-19. CDR3 coding DNA: TGTGCCAGCTCACCGACCGGGGGGGGCTACGAGCAGTACTTC. Its translation is CASSPTGGGYEQYF.